Included here is one TCR beta chain sequence, with context. Its antigen is unknown. Read sequence stops 3 residues before the CDR3 end, and the germline J gene provides the missing end. The data originate from a study of T cell clonality in common variable immunodeficiency. Study-wide results and limits: Common variable immunodeficiency TCR beta sequences reportedly had fewer deletions and N-nucleotide insertions. Compared with healthy controls, CVID subjects showed increased TCRbeta clonality, mostly in about a third.

Libraries were prepared by immunoSEQ multiplex PCR; TCRdb keeps only in-frame clonotypes and omits some of them. The record shows over 30,000 clones for this sample, with no singletons present. V was cut by 0 bases and J by 2 bases, with 7 bases left in between. In germline, CDR1 is GTSNPN, CDR2 SVGIG (reference sequence). The CDR3 runs 13 residues. Patients and controls were mostly of Caucasian heritage. The V gene is TRBV30, the J gene TRBJ1-2; D call uncertain. The sequence was collected from a human donor with common variable immunodeficiency. Input material: peripheral blood mononuclear cells. The CDR3 here is CAWSVSRNYGYTF. The DNA read from the CDR3 is TGTGCCTGGAGTGTTTCCCGGAACTATGGC.